This entry lists 17 T cell receptor beta chains sequenced from one sample in a study of shared clonotypes between healthy human individuals. Clones were sequenced by immunoSEQ multiplex PCR, and TCRdb holds only the in-frame ones, with some missing. This table has some 2.1 million clones, about 95% appearing once. Selected positively for CCR7 and CD45RO-negative, naive CD8 cells excluded terminally differentiated effector memory CD45RA+ cells. The specimen sequenced was naive CD8+ T cells sorted from blood. These receptors were collected from a man younger than 30 in good health.

This sequence joins TRBV27 and TRBJ2-7, with 10 positions matching TRBD2. The CDR3 extends over 16 amino acids. After removal of 5 bases from V and 0 bases from J, the junction contained 7 bases not matched to a gene. CDR1 and CDR2 from the germline V gene are MNHEY and SMNVEV (reference sequence). The DNA of the CDR3 is TGTGCCAGCAGTCTAAAACTAGCGGGATTCTCCTACGAGCAGTACTTC. This codes for CASSLKLAGFSYEQYF.

Details on this clone: The sample holds other DNA sequences that translate to the same CDR3. The chain has TRBV27 and TRBJ2-1; 13 nucleotides agree with TRBD2. J lost 7 bases, V lost 3 bases, and 0 bases had no gene match. Per the germline V gene, CDR1 is MNHEY and CDR2 is SMNVEV (reference sequence). The CDR3 runs 14 residues. The CDR3 here is CASSLGLAGNEQFF. In DNA, the CDR3 is TGTGCCAGCAGTTTGGGACTAGCGGGGAATGAGCAGTTCTTC.

The genes are TRBV5-8 and TRBJ2-5; possibly TRBD1 or TRBD2 for D (5 bases each). This CDR3 contains 14 residues. The germline V gene has CDR1 SGHTS and CDR2 YDEGEE. V lost 4 bases to trimming and J lost 7 bases, with 17 bases between them. The CDR3 spells CASSRLGRRATQYF. CDR3 coding DNA: TGTGCCAGCAGCCGCTTGGGACGGCGAGCGACCCAGTACTTC.

V gene TRBV5-1 combines with J gene TRBJ2-1; 7 nucleotides align to TRBD2. This CDR3 contains 11 residues. Per germline, CDR1 SGHRS and CDR2 YFSETQ. Trimming removed 7 bases from V and 5 bases from J; junction bases left unmatched: 0. In DNA form, the CDR3 reads TGCGCCAGCGCGGGGGACAATGAGCAGTTCTTC. Translating gives CASAGDNEQFF.

Notes on this clone: The sample has other DNA sequences that encode this CDR3 too. The chain links TRBV10-3 to TRBJ2-7; possibly TRBD1 for D (6 bases). CDR1 and CDR2 (germline): ENHRY, SYGVKD. Trimming shortened V by 0 bases and J by 4 bases, and 10 bases separated the two germline ends. CDR3 length: 14 amino acids. CDR3 amino acids: CAISESAGDYEQYF. As DNA, the CDR3 is TGTGCCATCAGTGAGTCTGCAGGGGATTACGAGCAGTACTTC.

This chain connects TRBV27 to TRBJ2-7; 8 nucleotides match TRBD2. The V and J ends lost 2 bases and 4 bases, in that order; junction bases with no gene match: 7. Looked up from germline, CDR1 is MNHEY and CDR2 is SMNVEV (reference sequence). The CDR3 runs 15 residues. This chain's CDR3 is CASSLGRGAGYEQYF. The DNA of the CDR3 is TGTGCCAGCAGTTTAGGGCGGGGGGCTGGTTACGAGCAGTACTTC.

The V call is TRBV19, the J call TRBJ1-1, with D hard to call. The ends were cut back, 4 bases at V and 1 base at J, with 19 bases in the middle. CDR1 is LNHDA, CDR2 SQIVND, per germline (reference sequence). The CDR3 contains 17 residues. This CDR3 is CASSTGLSTLGNTEAFF. As DNA, the CDR3 is TGTGCCAGTAGTACCGGTCTCAGCACACTAGGGAACACTGAAGCTTTCTTT. Together with reference TRBV19 and TRBJ1-1, the CDR3 gives the full variable domain: DGGITQSPKYLFRKEGQNVTLSCEQNLNHDAMYWYRQDPGQGLRLIYYSQIVNDFQKGDIAEGYSVSREKKESFPLTVTSAQKNPTAFYLCASSTGLSTLGNTEAFFGQGTRLTVV.

The chain has TRBV10-1 and TRBJ2-7; no reliable D call. Germline V gene data show CDR1 as WNHNN and CDR2 as SYGVQD (reference sequence). The germline V and J ends were trimmed by 0 bases and 5 bases, with 11 bases remaining between them. CDR3 length: 14 residues. The CDR3 nucleotides read TGCGCCAGCAGTGAGTCGAGACCGTCCGACGAGCAGTACTTC. This encodes CASSESRPSDEQYF.

V and J are TRBV7-8 and TRBJ1-2; no reliable D call. Germline CDR1 SGHVS, CDR2 FQNEAQ. The CDR3 spans 14 residues. Trimming shortened V by 3 bases and J by 4 bases, and 12 bases separated the two germline ends. Here the CDR3 DNA reads TGTGCCAGCAGCTTTGGACGGGGTGGCTATGGCTACACCTTC. Its protein product is CASSFGRGGYGYTF.

V is TRBV10-3 and J is TRBJ2-7, with 8 bases fitting TRBD1. V trimming: 10 bases; J trimming: 4 bases; junction bases outside the gene matches: 9. This CDR3 comprises 13 residues. Germline assignment: CDR1 ENHRY and CDR2 SYGVKD. CDR3 loop: CATEDRVSYEQYF. CDR3 coding DNA: TGTGCCACCGAGGACAGGGTCTCTTACGAGCAGTACTTC.

This chain joins TRBV7-9 and TRBJ2-7, with D maybe TRBD2 (5 bases). The CDR3 length is 14 residues. Trimming took off 4 bases at V and 3 bases at J, with 13 bases between the two ends. Looked up from germline, CDR1 is SEHNR and CDR2 is FQNEAQ (reference sequence). CDR3 residues: CASSSAGVNYEQYF. CDR3 sequence (DNA): TGTGCCAGCAGCTCCGCCGGGGTAAACTACGAGCAGTACTTC.

The V call is TRBV14, the J call TRBJ1-4; D not resolved. Germline loops: CDR1 SGHDN, CDR2 FVKESK. The CDR3 is made up of 14 amino acids. The V and J ends lost 4 bases and 7 bases respectively, with 13 bases between them. The CDR3 loop reads CASSPIRLGEKLFF. DNA of the CDR3: TGTGCCAGCAGCCCGATTAGACTGGGTGAAAAACTGTTTTTT. Full variable domain (rest looked up from reference TRBV14 and TRBJ1-4): EAGVTQFPSHSVIEKGQTVTLRCDPISGHDNLYWYRRVMGKEIKFLLHFVKESKQDESGMPNNRFLAERTGGTYSTLKVQPAELEDSGVYFCASSPIRLGEKLFFGSGTQLSVL.

A few counts support this clone. Other DNA sequences in the same sample also yield this CDR3. V gene TRBV7-9 combines with J gene TRBJ1-1, with D hard to call. The germline gives CDR1 SEHNR, CDR2 FQNEAQ (reference sequence). CDR3 length equals 12 residues. Trimming stripped 3 bases from V and 0 bases from J, with 2 bases between. The CDR3 DNA follows: TGTGCCAGCAGCTTGTTGAACACTGAAGCTTTCTTT. Translation: CASSLLNTEAFF.

The chain links TRBV6-5 to TRBJ2-3, with D perhaps TRBD1 or TRBD2 (5 bases each). V shed 6 bases and J shed 5 bases, with 12 bases lying between them. The germline V gene has CDR1 MNHEY and CDR2 SVGAGI. There are 13 residues in the CDR3. The CDR3 sequence: CASSRDAEDTQYF. The CDR3 DNA is TGTGCCAGCAGCAGGGACGCGGAAGATACGCAGTATTTT.

V gene TRBV4-1 combines with J gene TRBJ2-7, with TRBD1 matching 9 bases. This CDR3 has 13 residues. Germline V gene data show CDR1 as MGHRA and CDR2 as YSYEKL. Trimming took 4 bases from V and 5 from J; bases not matched to a gene: 3. The CDR3 region has the DNA TGCGCCAGCAGCCCGGACAGGGGCGACGAGCAGTACTTC. The encoded protein is CASSPDRGDEQYF.

Turning to this clone: Other DNA variants within this sample encode the same CDR3. The chain employs TRBV19 and TRBJ2-7, with D unresolved. CDR1 LNHDA and CDR2 SQIVND come from the germline V gene (reference sequence). Trimming pared 4 bases from V and 4 bases from J, leaving 5 bases between. This CDR3 region has 11 residues. CDR3 sequence (DNA): TGTGCCAGTAGTACAGGTTACGAGCAGTACTTC. This translates into CASSTGYEQYF.

The V gene is TRBV6-5, the J gene TRBJ2-1; D tentatively reads TRBD1 or TRBD2 (6 bases each). CDR3 size: 13 residues. Germline V lookup: CDR1 MNHEY, CDR2 SVGAGI. V shed 5 bases and J shed 7 bases, with 12 bases lying between them. CDR3 loop: CASSGGPGNEQFF. The CDR3, as DNA: TGTGCCAGCAGTGGGGGGCCGGGGAATGAGCAGTTCTTC.